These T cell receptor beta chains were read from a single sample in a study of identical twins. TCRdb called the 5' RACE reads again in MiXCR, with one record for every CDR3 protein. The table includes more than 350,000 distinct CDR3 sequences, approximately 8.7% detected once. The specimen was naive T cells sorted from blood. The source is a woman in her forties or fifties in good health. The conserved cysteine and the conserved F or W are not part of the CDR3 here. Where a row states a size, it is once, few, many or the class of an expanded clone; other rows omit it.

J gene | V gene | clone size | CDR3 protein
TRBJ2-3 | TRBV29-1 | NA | SVESIQGDLTDTQY
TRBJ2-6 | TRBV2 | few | ASRFPSKAGQSGANVLT
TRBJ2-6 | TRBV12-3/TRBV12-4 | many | ASLVTGANVLT
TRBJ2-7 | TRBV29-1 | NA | SVEVSVYEQY
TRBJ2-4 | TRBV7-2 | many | ASSLDRLRNIQY
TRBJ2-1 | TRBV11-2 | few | ASSLDLRYYNEQF
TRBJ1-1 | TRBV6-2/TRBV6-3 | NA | ASRSTGENTEAF
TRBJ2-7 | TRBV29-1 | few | SVGTEGLAVYEQY
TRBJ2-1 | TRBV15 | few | ATSRSGLHEQF
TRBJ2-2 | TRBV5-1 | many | ASSGQVNTGELF
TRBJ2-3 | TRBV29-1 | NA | SADYQGADTQY
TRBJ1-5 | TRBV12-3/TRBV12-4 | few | ASSLSLERQDGSRMGNQPQH
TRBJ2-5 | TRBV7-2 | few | ASSLDSGLLFQETQY
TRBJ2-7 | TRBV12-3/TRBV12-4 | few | ASSFQTYEQY